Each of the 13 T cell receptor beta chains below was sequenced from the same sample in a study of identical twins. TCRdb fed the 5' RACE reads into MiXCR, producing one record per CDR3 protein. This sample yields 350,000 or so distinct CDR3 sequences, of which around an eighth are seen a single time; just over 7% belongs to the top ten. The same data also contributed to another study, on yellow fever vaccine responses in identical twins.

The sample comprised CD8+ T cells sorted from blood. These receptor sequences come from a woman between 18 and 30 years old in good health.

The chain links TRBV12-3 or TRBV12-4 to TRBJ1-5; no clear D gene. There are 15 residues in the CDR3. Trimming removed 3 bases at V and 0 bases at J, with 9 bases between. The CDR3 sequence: CASSFGGDSNQPQHF. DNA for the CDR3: TGTGCCAGCAGTTTTGGCGGGGATAGCAATCAGCCCCAGCATTTT.

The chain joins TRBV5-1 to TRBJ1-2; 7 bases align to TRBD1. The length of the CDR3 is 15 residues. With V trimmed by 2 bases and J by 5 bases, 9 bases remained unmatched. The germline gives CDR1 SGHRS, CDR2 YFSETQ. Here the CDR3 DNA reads TGCGCCAGCAGCTTAGCGTTCAGGGGGACGTATGGCTACACCTTC. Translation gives CASSLAFRGTYGYTF.

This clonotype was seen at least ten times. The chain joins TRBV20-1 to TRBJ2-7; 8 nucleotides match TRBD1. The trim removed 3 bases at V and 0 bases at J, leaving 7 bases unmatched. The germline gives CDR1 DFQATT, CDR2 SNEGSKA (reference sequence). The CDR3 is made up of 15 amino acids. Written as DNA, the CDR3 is TGCAGTGCTAGTCGGACAGGGACAGGCTCCTACGAGCAGTACGTC. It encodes CSASRTGTGSYEQYV.

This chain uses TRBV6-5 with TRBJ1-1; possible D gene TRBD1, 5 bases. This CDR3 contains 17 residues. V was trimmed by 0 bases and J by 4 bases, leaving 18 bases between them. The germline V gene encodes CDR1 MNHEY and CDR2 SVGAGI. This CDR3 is CASSYSRQPWGGTEAFF. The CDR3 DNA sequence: TGTGCCAGCAGTTACTCGAGGCAGCCCTGGGGCGGCACTGAAGCTTTCTTT.

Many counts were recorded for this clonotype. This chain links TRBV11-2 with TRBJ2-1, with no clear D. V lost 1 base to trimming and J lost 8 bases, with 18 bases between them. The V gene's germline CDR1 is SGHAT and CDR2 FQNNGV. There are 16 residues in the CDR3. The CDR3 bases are TGTGCCAGCAGCTTAGTCCCCGACCCCTCAGTCGATGAGCAGTTCTTC. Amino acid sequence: CASSLVPDPSVDEQFF.

The CDR3 loop reads CASSSGPAAGYTF. CDR3 in DNA: TGTGCCAGTAGTTCAGGGCCAGCTGCCGGCTACACCTTC. The chain links TRBV19 to TRBJ1-2; possibly TRBD1 for D (5 bases). With 5 bases removed from V and 8 bases from J, the gap between germline ends came to 15 bases. The germline V gene has CDR1 LNHDA and CDR2 SQIVND (reference sequence). The CDR3 runs to 13 residues.

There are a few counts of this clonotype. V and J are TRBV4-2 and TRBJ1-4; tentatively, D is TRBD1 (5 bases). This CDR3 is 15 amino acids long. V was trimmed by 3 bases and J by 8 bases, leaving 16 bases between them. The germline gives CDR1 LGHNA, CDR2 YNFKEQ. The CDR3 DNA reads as TGTGCCAGCAGCCAGGACCAGGGTACTGCGGAAAAACTGTTTTTT. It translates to CASSQDQGTAEKLFF.

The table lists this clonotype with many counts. The CDR3 is CSAATGEGSPLHF. The CDR3 nucleotides are TGCAGCGCCGCGACAGGGGAGGGTTCACCCCTCCACTTT. The gene calls are TRBV29-1 and TRBJ1-6, with 8 nucleotides matching TRBD1. The CDR3 loop spans 13 amino acids. Germline V gene lookup returns CDR1 SQVTM and CDR2 ANQGSEA. V was pared by 7 bases and J by 9 bases, with 8 bases of the junction left unmatched.

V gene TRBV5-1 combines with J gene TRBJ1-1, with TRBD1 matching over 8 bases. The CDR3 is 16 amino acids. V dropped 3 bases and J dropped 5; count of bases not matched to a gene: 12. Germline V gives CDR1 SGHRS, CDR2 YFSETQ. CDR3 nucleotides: TGCGCCAGCAGCTCGAGACAGGGGCTGAGGGGAACTGAAGCTTTCTTT. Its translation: CASSSRQGLRGTEAFF.

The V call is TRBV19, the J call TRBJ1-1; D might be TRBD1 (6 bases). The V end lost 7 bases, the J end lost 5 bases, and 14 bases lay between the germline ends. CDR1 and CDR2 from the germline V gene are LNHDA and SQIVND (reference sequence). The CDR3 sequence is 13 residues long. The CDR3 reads CASTSPGVTEAFF. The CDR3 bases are TGTGCCAGTACCAGCCCAGGGGTAACTGAAGCTTTCTTT.

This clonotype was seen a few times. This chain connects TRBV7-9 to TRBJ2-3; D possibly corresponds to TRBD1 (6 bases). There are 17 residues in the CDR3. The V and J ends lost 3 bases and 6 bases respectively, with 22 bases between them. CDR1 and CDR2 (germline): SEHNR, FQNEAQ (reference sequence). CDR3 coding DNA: TGTGCCAGCAGCTTTACGACCGGGACACCAGACGGTGATACGCAGTATTTT. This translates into CASSFTTGTPDGDTQYF.

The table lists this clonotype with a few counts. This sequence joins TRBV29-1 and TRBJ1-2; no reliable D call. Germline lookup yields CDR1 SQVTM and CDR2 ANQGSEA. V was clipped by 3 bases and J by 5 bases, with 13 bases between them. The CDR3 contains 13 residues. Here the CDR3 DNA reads TGCAGCGTTGACCGGTGGAGTGAATATGGCTACACCTTC. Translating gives CSVDRWSEYGYTF.

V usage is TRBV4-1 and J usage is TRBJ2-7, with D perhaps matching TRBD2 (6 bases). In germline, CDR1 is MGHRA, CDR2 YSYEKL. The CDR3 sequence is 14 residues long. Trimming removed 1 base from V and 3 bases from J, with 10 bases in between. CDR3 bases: TGCGCCAGCAGCCAAGTTCAGGGAGGCTACGAGCAGTACGTC. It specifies CASSQVQGGYEQYV.